This passage covers 7 T cell receptor beta chains from one sample sequenced in a study of CD8+ T cells in alopecia areata. RNA, once extracted, was reverse transcribed into cDNA for use as the sequencing template. Sequenced by immunoSEQ multiplex PCR; TCRdb stores in-frame clones only, minus some. The profile shows fewer than 250,000 clones, roughly three fifths of them singletons. The treatment is: oral pan-JAK inhibitor, 5-10 mg twice daily. This material consisted of CD4+ T cells sorted from blood, taken at week 4, from a patient treated with tofacitinib. These receptors originate from a human donor with alopecia areata.

The CDR3 loop is CASQGGFTEAFF. CDR3 in DNA: TGTGCCAGCCAGGGGGGTTTCACTGAAGCTTTCTTT. This chain links TRBV27 with TRBJ1-1; 7 bases match TRBD1. J was trimmed by 4 bases and V by 8 bases; bases with no gene match: 4. Germline V gene lookup returns CDR1 MNHEY and CDR2 SMNVEV (reference sequence). The CDR3 extends over 12 amino acids.

This clone has only a few counts. V and J are TRBV29-1 and TRBJ2-1; a weak D match, TRBD2 (6 bases). Germline loops: CDR1 SQVTM, CDR2 ANQGSEA. V was shortened by 6 bases and J by 5 bases, with 11 bases between the two germline ends. This CDR3 comprises 12 residues. The DNA for the CDR3 is TGCAGCGTGACACGGGGGAACAATGAGCAGTTCTTC. It encodes CSVTRGNNEQFF.

The chain combines TRBV29-1 with TRBJ2-5; 9 bases fit TRBD1. Germline V gene data show CDR1 as SQVTM and CDR2 as ANQGSEA. V lost 7 bases, J lost 4 bases, and 4 bases stayed unmatched. The CDR3 length is 12 residues. In DNA form, the CDR3 reads TGCAGCGCTGACAGGGGGGGAGAGACCCAGTACTTC. Protein: CSADRGGETQYF.

This clone was found a few times. The V call is TRBV6-6, the J call TRBJ2-3, with D maybe TRBD2 (5 bases). This CDR3 spans 12 amino acids. Germline CDR1 MNHNY, CDR2 SVGAGI (reference sequence). The V end was cut by 4 bases, the J end by 15 bases, with 17 bases between. The CDR3 nucleotides are TGTGCCAGCAGTTCGCTTGTGACGGGGAAATATTTT. Residues: CASSSLVTGKYF.

The V and J genes are TRBV29-1 and TRBJ2-5; the D gene is possibly TRBD1 (5 bases). V was shortened by 6 bases and J by 9 bases, with 17 bases between the two germline ends. The CDR3 has 12 amino acids. Germline CDR1 SQVTM, CDR2 ANQGSEA. The CDR3 protein is CSVETAIGAQYF. Written as DNA, the CDR3 is TGCAGCGTCGAGACTGCTATAGGGGCCCAGTACTTC.

The chain couples TRBV7-9 to TRBJ2-5; TRBD2 matches at 8 bases. The CDR3 has 14 residues. J lost 5 bases, V lost 5 bases, and 7 bases had no gene match. Germline V lookup: CDR1 SEHNR, CDR2 FQNEAQ (reference sequence). CDR3 region: CASSDTGREETQYF. The CDR3 DNA reads as TGTGCCAGCAGCGACACCGGGAGGGAGGAGACCCAGTACTTC.

J is TRBJ1-1 and V is TRBV7-2; D is unclear. This CDR3 has 13 residues. The V gene's germline CDR1 is SGHTA and CDR2 FQGNSA. Trimming removed 5 bases from V and 3 bases from J, with 10 bases in between. This CDR3 reads CASSPGRHTEAFF. Here the CDR3 DNA reads TGTGCCAGCAGCCCTGGACGGCACACTGAAGCTTTCTTT.